The sequence of this TCR beta chain was determined in a study of T cells in Graves' hyperthyroidism and ophthalmopathy. From RNA transcripts, TCR beta CDR3 regions were amplified. A set of HTBI primers served as the primers for a first-round RT-PCR of the TCR CDR3. In TCRdb, the multiplex PCR reads were re-called with MiXCR into one record per CDR3 protein. This sample has 35,000 to 40,000 distinct CDR3 sequences, with 49% found just once. The diagnoses drew upon clinical symptoms, serum thyroxine and TRAb, thyroid ultrasound and orbital computed tomography. The sample, blood from the first hyperthyroidism diagnosis, precedes any ophthalmopathy symptoms. V was cut by 3 bases and J by 8 bases, with 12 bases left in between. From germline, CDR1 is SGDLS and CDR2 YYNGEE. The CDR3 length is 13 residues.

The material sequenced was blood. The origin of this receptor is a woman aged 50 to 60 with Graves' hyperthyroidism that later progressed to Graves' ophthalmopathy. V usage is TRBV9 and J usage is TRBJ1-3; TRBD1 might be the D (5 bases). The CDR3 loop reads CASSAEQAYTIYF. CDR3 bases: TGTGCCAGCAGCGCAGAACAGGCCTACACCATATATTTT.